The 27 T cell receptor beta chains given below trace back to one sample, sequenced in a study of cytomegalovirus exposure and HLA in healthy donors. PCR involved 60 Vbeta and 13 Jbeta primers. Profiled with immunoSEQ multiplex PCR; TCRdb holds only in-frame clones, not every one. The table has about 150,000 clones, 76% seen once. Specimen: PBMCs. Receptor source: a female donor in good health and CMV-seropositive.

The chain joins TRBV9 to TRBJ2-5; D uncertain. The CDR3 loop spans 15 amino acids. Between the trimmed V and J ends, which lost 0 bases and 1 base, there was a span of 10 bases. Germline-derived CDR1 and CDR2 are SGDLS and YYNGEE. The CDR3 nucleotides are TGTGCCAGCAGCGTAGTTGATCAGCGCCAAGAGACCCAGTACTTC. Translating it yields CASSVVDQRQETQYF.

The J gene is TRBJ2-1, the V gene TRBV5-6, with D possibly TRBD1 on 5 matching bases. CDR3 length: 17 amino acids. CDR1 SGHDT and CDR2 YYEEEE come from the germline V gene. The germline V and J ends were trimmed by 0 bases and 7 bases, with 20 bases remaining between them. Here the CDR3 reads CASSLGRGLATLNEQFF. In DNA, the CDR3 is TGTGCCAGCAGCTTGGGTAGGGGCTTAGCAACTCTGAATGAGCAGTTCTTC.

The CDR3 DNA reads TGTGCCAGCAGCTCTCAAGAGACCCAGTACTTC. The encoded protein is CASSSQETQYF. The chain links TRBV11-2 to TRBJ2-5, with D unclear. V was cut by 4 bases and J by 2 bases, with 2 bases left in between. Germline CDR1 SGHAT, CDR2 FQNNGV. The CDR3 length is 11 residues.

V gene TRBV19 combines with J gene TRBJ2-7; 12 bases line up with TRBD2. This CDR3 is 16 amino acids long. V shed 6 bases and J 2 bases; nucleotides not matched to a gene: 8. The germline CDR1 and CDR2 sequences are LNHDA and SQIVND (reference sequence). The DNA for the CDR3 is TGTGCCAGTAGCACCGTGGGACTAGCGGGCGCCTACGAGCAGTACTTC. Translation: CASSTVGLAGAYEQYF.

The chain uses TRBV11-2 and TRBJ1-2; 7 nucleotides match TRBD1. The J segment lost 1 base and the V segment lost 5 bases, leaving 1 base of the junction unmatched. The CDR3 has 13 residues. Germline V gene sequence: CDR1 SGHAT, CDR2 FQNNGV. The CDR3 region has the DNA TGTGCCAGCAGCCGGGACAGTAACTATGGCTACACCTTC. Translation: CASSRDSNYGYTF.

The chain has TRBV4-1 and TRBJ2-3; no firm D call. Germline loops: CDR1 MGHRA, CDR2 YSYEKL. Trimming removed 1 base from V and 2 bases from J, with 13 bases in between. The length of the CDR3 is 16 residues. CDR3 nucleotides: TGCGCCAGCAGCCAAGTTTCGAGTTCCGACACAGATACGCAGTATTTT. This translates into CASSQVSSSDTDTQYF.

This chain joins TRBV19 and TRBJ2-7, with a possible D match to TRBD1 (6 bases). CDR1 LNHDA and CDR2 SQIVND come from the germline V gene (reference sequence). Trimming shortened V by 9 bases and J by 6 bases, and 21 bases separated the two germline ends. The CDR3 contains 14 residues. The CDR3 DNA reads TGTGCCAGCCGTGCGACAGGAGGCTACATCGAGCAGTACTTC. Translating gives CASRATGGYIEQYF.

V is TRBV5-6 and J is TRBJ1-2, with 9 bases aligning to TRBD1. In germline, CDR1 is SGHDT, CDR2 YYEEEE. V was clipped by 4 bases and J by 8 bases; unmatched bases: 18. The CDR3 length is 17 residues. The CDR3 is CASSPVRGLDRGSGYTF. For the CDR3, the DNA is TGTGCCAGCAGCCCGGTGAGGGGCTTAGACAGGGGGTCAGGCTACACCTTC.

The V gene is TRBV6-5, the J gene TRBJ1-1, with TRBD1 identical over 9 bases. The germline gives CDR1 MNHEY, CDR2 SVGAGI. This CDR3 region has 15 residues. V shed 0 bases, J shed 4 bases, and the junction held 3 bases outside the gene matches. CDR3 sequence (DNA): TGTGCCAGCAGTTACTCGAAGACAGGGGGCACTGAAGCTTTCTTT. Its protein is CASSYSKTGGTEAFF.

V usage is TRBV6-5 and J usage is TRBJ2-7; TRBD2 matches at 8 bases. Germline V gene lookup returns CDR1 MNHEY and CDR2 SVGAGI. J gave up 2 bases and V 10 bases, and 10 bases lay outside the gene matches. This CDR3 has 14 residues. The CDR3 nucleotides read TGTGCCACTCGAACGGGGGGGCCCGCCTACGAGCAGTACTTC. It yields the protein CATRTGGPAYEQYF.

The rearrangement uses TRBV5-4 and TRBJ2-1; weak D call: TRBD2 (6 bases). The V gene's germline CDR1 is SGHNT and CDR2 YYREEE (reference sequence). This CDR3 has 16 residues. V was trimmed by 1 base and J by 6 bases, leaving 17 bases between them. Here the CDR3 DNA reads TGTGCCAGCAGCTTGAATTTACTAGCTAATGGCAATGAGCAGTTCTTC. This codes for CASSLNLLANGNEQFF.

This chain connects TRBV21-1 to TRBJ1-1; the D call in the table, TRBD1, was not verified against the DNA. TRBV21-1 is deemed a pseudogene. The CDR3 spans 15 residues. The CDR3 DNA sequence: TGTGCCAGCAGAACAAGGACAGGGGACAACACTGAAGCTTTCTTT. The encoded protein is CASRTRTGDNTEAFF.

V usage is TRBV2 and J usage is TRBJ1-2, with D unresolved. This CDR3 comprises 11 residues. V lost 4 bases and J 7 bases, leaving 7 bases between the germline ends. From germline, CDR1 is SNHLY and CDR2 FYNNEI. CDR3 sequence: CASSASGGYTF. CDR3 nucleotides: TGTGCCAGCAGTGCCTCCGGTGGCTACACCTTC.

This rearrangement joins TRBV18 to TRBJ2-2; D is uncertain. Trimming took 3 bases from V and 3 from J, leaving 8 bases between them. CDR1 KGHSH and CDR2 LQKENI come from the germline V gene. The CDR3 consists of 14 residues. The CDR3 DNA is TGTGCCAGCTCACCGGTCGGAGACACCGGGGAGCTGTTTTTT. As protein: CASSPVGDTGELFF.

This rearrangement joins TRBV19 to TRBJ1-6; D gene unclear. The germline V and J ends were trimmed by 8 bases and 0 bases, with 11 bases remaining between them. This CDR3 has 15 residues. Germline V lookup: CDR1 LNHDA, CDR2 SQIVND (reference sequence). CDR3 sequence reads: CASATTSSYNSPLHF. DNA for the CDR3: TGTGCCAGTGCGACGACTAGCTCCTATAATTCACCCCTCCACTTT. The full variable domain, in which reference TRBV19 and TRBJ1-6 provide the parts outside the CDR3, is DGGITQSPKYLFRKEGQNVTLSCEQNLNHDAMYWYRQDPGQGLRLIYYSQIVNDFQKGDIAEGYSVSREKKESFPLTVTSAQKNPTAFYLCASATTSSYNSPLHFGNGTRLTVT.

In this sample, this clone turned up a few times. The rearrangement uses TRBV5-1 and TRBJ1-1, with D maybe TRBD1 (6 bases). The CDR3 runs 13 residues. The V gene lost 6 bases and the J gene lost 1 base, with 10 bases spanning the gap. Germline lookup yields CDR1 SGHRS and CDR2 YFSETQ. The chain's CDR3 is CASTQTGNTEAFF. The CDR3 region has the DNA TGCGCCAGCACCCAGACAGGGAACACTGAAGCTTTCTTT.

The V call is TRBV18, the J call TRBJ2-1; 9 bases line up with TRBD2. The V segment lost 2 bases and the J segment 6 bases; nucleotides outside the gene matches: 8. Germline V gene lookup returns CDR1 KGHSH and CDR2 LQKENI. CDR3 length: 16 amino acids. DNA of the CDR3: TGTGCCAGCTCACCATGGAGCGGGGGGAGGGTCAATGAGCAGTTCTTC. Residues: CASSPWSGGRVNEQFF.

The chain joins TRBV28 to TRBJ2-1; D possibly corresponds to TRBD2 (5 bases). Trimming stripped 10 bases from V and 2 bases from J, with 18 bases between. The V gene's germline CDR1 is MDHEN and CDR2 SYDVKM. This CDR3 is 15 amino acids long. This CDR3 is CAIESSLEAYNEQFF. Here the CDR3 DNA reads TGTGCCATCGAGTCGAGTCTGGAGGCCTACAATGAGCAGTTCTTC.

This clone was detected only once. The gene calls are TRBV10-3 and TRBJ2-2, with TRBD2 matching over 7 bases. Germline V lookup: CDR1 ENHRY, CDR2 SYGVKD. With V trimmed by 6 bases and J by 0 bases, 7 bases remained unmatched. The length of the CDR3 is 16 residues. CDR3 loop: CAISVSGAPNTGELFF. The CDR3, as DNA: TGTGCCATCAGCGTAAGCGGGGCGCCGAACACCGGGGAGCTGTTTTTT.

The chain links TRBV10-3 to TRBJ2-5; no clear D gene. There are 14 residues in the CDR3. Germline V gene lookup returns CDR1 ENHRY and CDR2 SYGVKD. Trimming took off 0 bases at V and 3 bases at J, with 8 bases between the two ends. CDR3 amino acids: CAISESAAEETQYF. The CDR3 region has the DNA TGTGCCATCAGTGAGTCGGCCGCCGAAGAGACCCAGTACTTC.

The rearrangement uses TRBV15 and TRBJ1-5; D is perhaps TRBD1 (6 bases). The CDR3 loop spans 15 amino acids. Germline CDR1 LNHNV, CDR2 YYDKDF (reference sequence). V was shortened by 4 bases and J by 3 bases, with 13 bases between the two germline ends. The CDR3 spells CATSKRTGTNQPQHF. The CDR3 region has the DNA TGTGCCACCAGCAAACGCACAGGGACCAATCAGCCCCAGCATTTT.

The V call is TRBV28, the J call TRBJ1-1; no clear D gene. The CDR3 totals 12 residues. CDR1 and CDR2 (germline): MDHEN, SYDVKM. Trimming took 4 bases from V and 11 from J, leaving 14 bases between them. The chain's CDR3 is CASSSPIPGAFF. The CDR3 DNA reads TGTGCCAGCAGTTCCCCAATCCCGGGGGCTTTCTTT.

V and J are TRBV25-1 and TRBJ2-7; 7 bases align to TRBD2. The V and J ends lost 6 bases and 5 bases, in that order; junction bases with no gene match: 13. The CDR3 consists of 15 residues. The V gene's germline CDR1 is MGHDK and CDR2 SYGVNS. In nucleotides, the CDR3 is TGTGCCAGCAGCCGCATGGGGGGAGGGCCGAACGAGCAGTACTTC. Translation: CASSRMGGGPNEQYF.

In this sample, this clone turned up a few times. The rearrangement uses TRBV5-1 and TRBJ1-2; D possibly corresponds to TRBD1 (6 bases). Trimming took 1 base from V and 6 from J, leaving 10 bases between them. This CDR3 is 13 amino acids long. Germline values: CDR1 SGHRS, CDR2 YFSETQ. The CDR3 loop is CASSLLGADGYTF. The CDR3 DNA reads TGCGCCAGCAGCTTGTTGGGGGCTGATGGCTACACCTTC. The variable domain in full, completed from reference TRBV5-1 and TRBJ1-2, reads KAGVTQTPRYLIKTRGQQVTLSCSPISGHRSVSWYQQTPGQGLQFLFEYFSETQRNKGNFPGRFSGRQFSNSRSEMNVSTLELGDSALYLCASSLLGADGYTFGSGTRLTVV.

This clone was observed a few times. The chain joins TRBV5-1 to TRBJ2-2; TRBD1 matches 10 bases. The V gene end was trimmed by 5 bases and the J gene end by 5 bases; junction bases not matched to a gene: 12. Germline values: CDR1 SGHRS, CDR2 YFSETQ. The CDR3 totals 17 residues. CDR3 loop: CASSTRPSGQGTGELFF. The CDR3 bases are TGCGCCAGCAGTACTCGACCCTCGGGACAGGGGACCGGGGAGCTGTTTTTT.

The CDR3 here is CASSLMAGEGAQFF. CDR3 nucleotide sequence: TGTGCCAGCAGCTTAATGGCAGGGGAAGGGGCGCAGTTCTTC. This chain uses TRBV7-3 with TRBJ2-1; D possibly corresponds to TRBD1 (6 bases). The CDR3 is 14 amino acids. The ends were cut back, 1 base at V and 12 bases at J, with 16 bases in the middle. Germline V gene sequence: CDR1 SGHTA, CDR2 FQGTGA.

V and J are TRBV6-6 and TRBJ1-3; D not certain. This CDR3 is built from 14 residues. V was clipped by 2 bases and J by 3 bases, with 8 bases between them. The germline gives CDR1 MNHNY, CDR2 SVGAGI (reference sequence). The DNA of the CDR3 is TGTGCCAGCAGTTACCCGCCGGGTGGAAACACCATATATTTT. It codes for CASSYPPGGNTIYF.